The rows below give T cell receptor beta chains drawn from one sample of a study of blood T cell repertoires in COVID-19. Assay used: immunoSEQ multiplex PCR; TCRdb lists only in-frame clones, some missing. Of some 100,000 clones in the sample, 85% were seen once. The sample comprised peripheral blood. These receptor sequences come from a woman aged 65 to 85 with active or convalescent COVID-19. The CDR3 runs from the conserved cysteine through the conserved F or W. Each record gives: J gene, V gene, D gene, clone size, CDR3 length, CDR3 protein, CDR3 DNA. A D gene is named only where the DNA matches it firmly. Not all rows give a size; the values are once, few, many and, for expanded clones, a class.

TRBJ1-4,TRBV18,TRBD1,few,16,CASSPLSGTGVEKLFF,TGTGCCAGCTCACCACTCTCCGGGACAGGGGTAGAAAAACTGTTTTTT
TRBJ1-1,TRBV6-5,.,.,13,CASKATGSAEAFF,TGTGCCAGCAAGGCTACAGGGTCGGCTGAAGCTTTCTTT
TRBJ1-5,TRBV18,.,.,17,CASSPLRGDGSNQPQHF,TGTGCCAGCTCACCACTACGGGGTGATGGAAGCAATCAGCCCCAGCATTTT
TRBJ2-5,TRBV2,.,.,12,CASKGDQETQYF,TGTGCCAGCAAAGGGGACCAAGAGACCCAGTACTTC
TRBJ1-2,TRBV9,TRBD1,.,15,CASSVSGRGHDGYTF,TGTGCCAGCAGCGTAAGCGGCAGGGGGCACGATGGCTACACCTTC
TRBJ2-2,TRBV2,.,.,14,CASSESGPPGELFF,TGTGCCAGCAGTGAGTCAGGGCCGCCCGGGGAGCTGTTTTTT
TRBJ2-1,TRBV18,TRBD1,once,13,CASSRDSKSEQFF,TGTGCCAGCTCACGGGACAGTAAATCTGAGCAGTTCTTC
TRBJ2-3,TRBV7-2,.,few,16,CASSLRLAGSTDTQYF,TGTGCCAGCAGCTTACGGCTCGCGGGGAGCACAGATACGCAGTATTTT
TRBJ2-2,TRBV7-2,.,.,14,CASILQGFTGELFF,TGTGCCAGTATCCTACAGGGTTTCACCGGGGAGCTGTTTTTT
TRBJ1-5,TRBV18,TRBD1,.,15,CASSLATGLNQPQHF,TGTGCCAGCTCACTTGCGACAGGGCTGAATCAGCCCCAGCATTTT
TRBJ1-6,TRBV28,TRBD1,once,16,CASSLRTGAANSPLHF,TGTGCCAGCAGTTTACGGACAGGGGCGGCGAATTCACCCCTCCACTTT
TRBJ2-7,TRBV11-2,TRBD2,few,16,CASTKPPSGGFYEQYF,TGTGCCAGCACAAAACCGCCTAGCGGGGGCTTCTACGAGCAGTACTTC
TRBJ2-7,TRBV7-2,.,.,14,CASSQNPNTGEQYF,TGTGCCAGCAGCCAAAACCCTAATACCGGGGAGCAGTACTTC
TRBJ1-3,TRBV5-4,TRBD1,.,17,CASSISAGTGAGNTIYF,TGTGCCAGCAGCATAAGCGCCGGGACAGGGGCTGGAAACACCATATATTTT
TRBJ2-1,TRBV18,.,.,12,CASSPQGYEQFF,TGTGCCAGCTCACCCCAGGGGTATGAGCAGTTCTTC
TRBJ1-5,TRBV18,.,.,15,CASSPSVAGMQPQHF,TGTGCCAGCTCACCTTCCGTGGCAGGGATGCAGCCCCAGCATTTT
TRBJ1-1,TRBV7-9,.,.,13,CASSFTGDTEAFF,TGTGCCAGCAGCTTCACGGGGGATACTGAAGCTTTCTTT
TRBJ2-1,TRBV29-1,TRBD1,.,16,CSVERPGTGGRNEQFF,TGCAGCGTCGAAAGACCCGGGACAGGAGGGAGAAATGAGCAGTTCTTC
TRBJ1-6,TRBV7-2,.,few,14,CASRLTQTNSPLHF,TGTGCCAGCAGATTGACACAGACTAATTCACCCCTCCACTTT
TRBJ2-3,TRBV11-2,TRBD1,.,14,CASSYGQGTDTQYF,TGTGCCAGCAGCTATGGACAGGGCACAGATACGCAGTATTTT
TRBJ2-1,TRBV24-1,TRBD2,.,13,CATGTSGLNEQFF,TGTGCCACCGGGACTAGCGGACTGAATGAGCAGTTCTTC
TRBJ2-7,TRBV5-5,.,.,13,CASSRQDAYEQYF,TGTGCCAGCAGCCGACAGGACGCCTACGAGCAGTACTTC
TRBJ2-3,TRBV5-1,TRBD2,.,17,CASSWGTRHDSTDTQYF,TGCGCCAGCAGCTGGGGGACTAGACACGATAGCACAGATACGCAGTATTTT
TRBJ2-3,TRBV7-6,TRBD2,.,18,CASSLGLAGGTSTDTQYF,TGTGCCAGCAGCTTAGGACTAGCGGGGGGGACTAGCACAGATACGCAGTATTTT
TRBJ2-3,TRBV11-3,.,few,14,CASSLTTSTDTQYF,TGTGCCAGCAGCTTAACGACAAGCACAGATACGCAGTATTTT
TRBJ1-4,TRBV7-2,TRBD1,.,14,CASRPGTGSEKLFF,TGTGCCAGCCGCCCGGGGACAGGGAGTGAAAAACTGTTTTTT
TRBJ1-2,TRBV7-9,TRBD1,.,14,CASSLSTGGEGYTF,TGTGCCAGCAGCTTAAGTACAGGGGGTGAGGGCTACACCTTC
TRBJ2-7,TRBV20-1,.,.,13,CSASSGGSYEQYF,TGCAGTGCTAGTAGCGGTGGCTCCTACGAGCAGTACTTC
TRBJ1-4,TRBV28,TRBD1,.,18,CASSLLGQGGATNEKLFF,TGTGCCAGCAGTTTATTGGGACAGGGGGGGGCAACTAATGAAAAACTGTTTTTT